This T cell receptor beta chain was identified during a study of T-cell reconstitution after alpha-beta-depleted transplantation in children. In its sample, this clonotype was seen once. Unique molecular identifiers were built into the TCRbeta library. MiXCR was run by TCRdb on the PCR reads, yielding one entry per CDR3 protein. In the table there are about 610,000 distinct CDR3 sequences, approximately 10% of which are singletons. Germline assignment: CDR1 DFQATT and CDR2 SNEGSKA (reference sequence). Unmatched junction bases numbered 13, after V lost 6 bases and J lost 3 bases. The CDR3 totals 16 residues.

The sample in question was PBMCs from the stem cell graft donor, obtained from the stem cell graft. The receptor comes from a human donor who donated a stem cell graft to a child with acute myeloid leukemia. This chain joins TRBV20-1 and TRBJ2-5; 10 positions match TRBD2. CDR3 bases: TGCAGTGCCCGGACTAGCGGAGCTGGGGGCAAAGAGACCCAGTACTTC. This translates into CSARTSGAGGKETQYF.